These 9 T cell receptor beta chains originate from one sample sequenced in a study of neurological immune-mediated disorders. One entry per CDR3 protein, called by TCRdb with MiXCR from the 5' RACE reads. The data contain about 62,000 distinct CDR3 sequences, roughly 3.5% of them singletons. The sample consisted of PBMCs. The receptors were gathered from a woman in her 50s with multiple sclerosis.

In this sample, this clonotype turned up many times. The chain employs TRBV5-1 and TRBJ2-1, with 7 bases that match TRBD1. CDR1 SGHRS and CDR2 YFSETQ come from the germline V gene. This CDR3 is built from 15 residues. J gave up 3 bases and V 4 bases, and 7 bases lay outside the gene matches. The chain's CDR3 is CASSPQGPRYNEQFF. In DNA, the CDR3 is TGCGCCAGCAGCCCACAGGGGCCGCGCTACAATGAGCAGTTCTTC.

CDR3 nucleotides: TGTGCCAGCAGCGGACAGTTCAATCAGCCCCAGCATTTT. As protein: CASSGQFNQPQHF. V usage is TRBV12-3 or TRBV12-4 and J usage is TRBJ1-5, with D perhaps TRBD1 (6 bases). This CDR3 comprises 13 residues. V shed 6 bases and J shed 3 bases, with 9 bases lying between them.

This clonotype came up many times. CDR3 loop: CASSLNSRWDLAYEQYF. CDR3 bases: TGTGCCAGCAGTTTAAACTCCAGGTGGGACTTGGCCTACGAGCAGTACTTC. The chain recombines TRBV12-3 or TRBV12-4 with TRBJ2-7; D might be TRBD2 (6 bases). V lost 2 bases to trimming and J lost 2 bases, with 19 bases between them. This CDR3 has 17 residues.

This clonotype has at least ten counts. This chain joins TRBV20-1 and TRBJ2-2; D might be TRBD1 or TRBD2, each matching 5 bases. Trimming took off 5 bases at V and 0 bases at J, with 13 bases between the two ends. Germline lookup yields CDR1 DFQATT and CDR2 SNEGSKA (reference sequence). CDR3 size: 15 residues. CDR3 DNA: TGCAGTGCTGATGGGGGAACGGCGAACACCGGGGAGCTGTTTTTT. It is translated as CSADGGTANTGELFF.

This clonotype was recorded many times. V is TRBV29-1 and J is TRBJ1-2; the D gene is possibly TRBD1 (6 bases). This CDR3 is built from 16 residues. From germline, CDR1 is SQVTM and CDR2 ANQGSEA. V lost 4 bases and J 6 bases, leaving 24 bases between the germline ends. The CDR3 is CSVVWDTRRAGHGYTF. The CDR3 DNA reads TGCAGCGTTGTATGGGACACCCGCCGCGCGGGACATGGCTACACCTTC.

There are many counts of this clonotype. This chain uses TRBV2 with TRBJ2-1; 8 bases line up with TRBD2. V gave up 4 bases and J gave up 9 bases; unmatched junction bases: 8. Germline V gives CDR1 SNHLY, CDR2 FYNNEI. The CDR3 covers 14 residues. The CDR3 region has the DNA TGTGCCAGCAGTGGGCTAGCGGGTTCTAGTGAGCAGTTCTTC. As protein: CASSGLAGSSEQFF. The variable domain in full, with the rest retrieved from reference TRBV2 and TRBJ2-1, is EPEVTQTPSHQVTQMGQEVILRCVPISNHLYFYWYRQILGQKVEFLVSFYNNEISEKSEIFDDQFSVERPDGSNFTLKIRSTKLEDSAMYFCASSGLAGSSEQFFGPGTRLTVL.

This clonotype was counted many times. The chain joins TRBV6-5 to TRBJ1-3; D remains unclear. V was clipped by 6 bases and J by 0 bases, with 6 bases between them. The CDR3 is made up of 13 amino acids. Germline CDR1 MNHEY, CDR2 SVGAGI. CDR3 DNA sequence: TGTGCCAGCAGAGTCCGCTCTGGAAACACCATATATTTT. This codes for CASRVRSGNTIYF.

This clonotype was observed at least ten times. This sequence joins TRBV12-3 or TRBV12-4 and TRBJ2-7; D is unclear. The V and J ends lost 3 bases and 2 bases respectively, with 11 bases between them. This CDR3 is 14 amino acids long. The CDR3 spells CASSFYRYTYEQYF. CDR3 coding DNA: TGTGCCAGCAGTTTCTACCGTTACACCTACGAGCAGTACTTC.

The CDR3 DNA reads TGCAGTGCTCGGATGGGCAATCAGCCCCAGCATTTT. It encodes CSARMGNQPQHF. This sequence joins TRBV20-1 and TRBJ1-5; D remains ambiguous. The CDR3 is 12 residues long. Germline V lookup: CDR1 DFQATT, CDR2 SNEGSKA (reference sequence). V was trimmed by 5 bases and J by 2 bases, leaving 7 bases between them.